The 29 T cell receptor beta chains given below trace back to one sample, sequenced in a study of OX40 agonist ivuxolimab in advanced cancers. The protocol was immunoSEQ multiplex PCR, while the TCRdb copy is restricted to in-frame clones and leaves out a portion. The profile shows more than 90,000 clones, about four fifths of them singletons. This specimen was CD4+ or CD8+ T cells sorted from blood, taken in a trial of the OX40 agonist ivuxolimab. The receptor set was obtained from an adult with an advanced solid tumor such as melanoma, head and neck, liver or kidney cancer.

This clone has more than one count but fewer than ten. The chain carries TRBV5-8 and TRBJ2-2; TRBD2 aligns across 9 bases. In germline, CDR1 is SGHTS, CDR2 YDEGEE. With 1 base clipped from V and 7 bases from J, the junction kept 11 bases outside the gene matches. The CDR3 covers 17 residues. CDR3 amino acids: CASSLRTRGRAGGELFF. As DNA, the CDR3 is TGTGCCAGCAGCTTGCGGACTCGCGGGAGGGCCGGCGGGGAGCTGTTTTTT.

The genes are TRBV13 and TRBJ2-2; maybe TRBD1 (6 bases). V shed 6 bases and J shed 1 base, with 9 bases lying between them. Germline values: CDR1 PRHDT, CDR2 FYEKMQ (reference sequence). There are 14 residues in the CDR3. The DNA of the CDR3 is TGTGCCAGCAGGCTGACAGGGAACACCGGGGAGCTGTTTTTT. This translates into CASRLTGNTGELFF.

This rearrangement joins TRBV7-3 to TRBJ1-1; D not resolved. The CDR3 length is 13 residues. Germline CDR1 SGHTA, CDR2 FQGTGA. Trimming took off 5 bases at V and 4 bases at J, with 11 bases between the two ends. The CDR3 reads CASSQRLGTEAFF. The CDR3 DNA reads TGTGCCAGCAGCCAAAGACTCGGCACTGAAGCTTTCTTT.

This chain joins TRBV6-1 and TRBJ1-5, with D perhaps matching TRBD1 (6 bases). The CDR3 loop spans 13 amino acids. Per the germline V gene, CDR1 is MNHNS and CDR2 is SASEGT. V was clipped by 6 bases and J by 6 bases, with 12 bases between them. CDR3 sequence reads: CASRTAGVQPQHF. The CDR3, as DNA: TGTGCCAGCAGGACCGCAGGGGTTCAGCCCCAGCATTTT.

The genes are TRBV7-2 and TRBJ2-5; D may be TRBD1 (6 bases). V was pared by 1 base and J by 5 bases, with 8 bases between. Germline V lookup: CDR1 SGHTA, CDR2 FQGNSA. The CDR3 is 13 amino acids. CDR3: CASSLDRAETQYF. The DNA for the CDR3 is TGTGCCAGCAGCTTAGACAGGGCTGAGACCCAGTACTTC.

This clone has more than one count but fewer than ten. V usage is TRBV23-1 and J usage is TRBJ2-4, with 7 bases identical to TRBD2. TRBV23-1 is an ORF for which the function is uncertain. The CDR3 covers 17 residues. With V trimmed by 4 bases and J by 7 bases, 16 bases remained unmatched. The CDR3 loop is CASSPSIRGVPLNIQYF. The DNA for the CDR3 is TGCGCCAGCAGTCCTTCAATCCGGGGGGTCCCGTTGAACATTCAGTACTTC.

In its sample, this clone was seen once. CDR3 sequence reads: CASSAGGPGELFF. The CDR3 region has the DNA TGCGCCAGCAGCGCAGGGGGCCCCGGGGAGCTGTTTTTT. This sequence joins TRBV5-1 and TRBJ2-2; TRBD1 aligns across 8 bases. V lost 4 bases, J lost 6 bases, and 2 bases stayed unmatched. CDR3 length: 13 residues. CDR1 is SGHRS, CDR2 YFSETQ, per germline.

This chain links TRBV5-1 with TRBJ1-4; D call uncertain. Germline V gene lookup returns CDR1 SGHRS and CDR2 YFSETQ. CDR3 length: 15 amino acids. V was shortened by 0 bases and J by 0 bases, with 6 bases between the two germline ends. CDR3 nucleotides: TGCGCCAGCAGCTTGGGGGCTGCAACTAATGAAAAACTGTTTTTT. As protein: CASSLGAATNEKLFF.

The count of this clone is one. This chain joins TRBV4-3 and TRBJ2-2; possible D gene TRBD2, 5 bases. This CDR3 contains 16 residues. The V gene lost 1 base and the J gene lost 1 base, with 10 bases spanning the gap. Germline assignment: CDR1 LGHNA and CDR2 YSLEER. CDR3 DNA: TGCGCCAGCAGCCAAGTTGCGGGTTTGAACACCGGGGAGCTGTTTTTT. The encoded protein is CASSQVAGLNTGELFF.

V usage is TRBV6-5 and J usage is TRBJ2-3; D is perhaps TRBD1 (6 bases). This CDR3 is 16 amino acids long. The V gene lost 4 bases and the J gene lost 2 bases, with 16 bases spanning the gap. Looked up from germline, CDR1 is MNHEY and CDR2 is SVGAGI. This chain's CDR3 is CASSLTGFRPTDTQYF. The CDR3 DNA reads as TGTGCCAGCAGTTTAACAGGGTTTAGACCCACAGATACGCAGTATTTT.

This CDR3 reads CASTRGDTQYF. As DNA, the CDR3 is TGTGCCAGCACCCGCGGAGATACGCAGTATTTT. J is TRBJ2-3 and V is TRBV25-1; D is unresolved. Germline values: CDR1 MGHDK, CDR2 SYGVNS. V lost 7 bases and J lost 5, with 7 bases in between. The CDR3 totals 11 residues.

The chain recombines TRBV9 with TRBJ2-3; 9 bases match TRBD2. This CDR3 comprises 16 residues. Germline V CDR1 and CDR2: SGDLS, YYNGEE. J gave up 4 bases and V 0 bases, and 6 bases lay outside the gene matches. CDR3 residues: CASSVGQAGGSDTQYF. As DNA, the CDR3 is TGTGCCAGCAGCGTAGGTCAAGCGGGGGGCTCAGATACGCAGTATTTT.

V is TRBV29-1 and J is TRBJ2-3; TRBD1 might be the D (6 bases). The V end lost 5 bases, the J end lost 2 bases, and 14 bases lay between the germline ends. Per the germline V gene, CDR1 is SQVTM and CDR2 is ANQGSEA. There are 14 residues in the CDR3. CDR3 in amino acids: CSVRRDTNTDTQYF. In DNA, the CDR3 is TGCAGCGTTAGACGGGACACCAACACAGATACGCAGTATTTT.

The rearrangement joins TRBV28 to TRBJ2-7, with a tentative D call TRBD1 (6 bases). Germline-derived CDR1 and CDR2 are MDHEN and SYDVKM. V was shortened by 5 bases and J by 2 bases, with 16 bases between the two germline ends. CDR3 length: 15 residues. In DNA, the CDR3 is TGTGCCAGCAGTCGCCGGGACACTAGAGCCTACGAGCAGTACTTC. Amino acids: CASSRRDTRAYEQYF.

This clone was detected a few times. The V and J genes are TRBV7-7 and TRBJ2-2; 10 nucleotides agree with TRBD1. V lost 3 bases to trimming and J lost 6 bases; unmatched junction nucleotides: 1. Germline values: CDR1 SSHAT, CDR2 FNYEAQ (reference sequence). This CDR3 has 14 residues. The CDR3 spells CASSLTGGSGELFF. Written as DNA, the CDR3 is TGTGCCAGCAGCTTGACAGGGGGCTCCGGGGAGCTGTTTTTT.

J is TRBJ2-6 and V is TRBV7-2; D uncertain. V dropped 6 bases and J dropped 4 bases, with 10 bases sitting between them. Germline V gene data show CDR1 as SGHTA and CDR2 as FQGNSA. The length of the CDR3 is 14 residues. CDR3 residues: CASSSRLGANVLTF. In DNA form, the CDR3 reads TGTGCCAGCAGTTCTCGCCTCGGGGCCAACGTCCTGACTTTC. The full variable domain, rest sourced from reference TRBV7-2 and TRBJ2-6, is GAGVSQSPSNKVTEKGKDVELRCDPISGHTALYWYRQSLGQGLEFLIYFQGNSAPDKSGLPSDRFSAERTGGSVSTLTIQRTQQEDSAVYLCASSSRLGANVLTFGAGSRLTVL.

This clone appeared a few times. The rearrangement joins TRBV10-1 to TRBJ1-1, with 7 nucleotides matching TRBD1. CDR3 length: 13 amino acids. Germline CDR1 WNHNN, CDR2 SYGVQD (reference sequence). J gave up 4 bases and V 6 bases, and 5 bases lay outside the gene matches. The DNA for the CDR3 is TGCGCCAGCAGGCTAGGACAGGCCACTGAAGCTTTCTTT. Translation: CASRLGQATEAFF.

J is TRBJ1-5 and V is TRBV7-3, with D unclear. The CDR3 is 12 amino acids. Germline V gene lookup returns CDR1 SGHTA and CDR2 FQGTGA. Trimming stripped 3 bases from V and 7 bases from J, with 7 bases between. The CDR3 region has the DNA TGTGCCAGCAGCTTGATGTACCAGCCCCAGCATTTT. It encodes CASSLMYQPQHF.

This rearrangement joins TRBV10-1 to TRBJ1-1; D is unresolved. The germline gives CDR1 WNHNN, CDR2 SYGVQD (reference sequence). CDR3 length equals 13 residues. Trimming took 6 bases from V and 0 from J, leaving 8 bases between them. Written as DNA, the CDR3 is TGCGCCAGCAGACAGACACTGAACACTGAAGCTTTCTTT. This sequence encodes CASRQTLNTEAFF.

The count of this clone is one. V and J are TRBV29-1 and TRBJ2-3, with a tentative D call TRBD2 (7 bases). Germline V lookup: CDR1 SQVTM, CDR2 ANQGSEA. The CDR3 contains 14 residues. V was clipped by 8 bases and J by 4 bases, with 19 bases between them. The CDR3 loop reads CSLGGGGWSDTQYF. In DNA form, the CDR3 reads TGCAGCCTCGGGGGCGGGGGCTGGTCAGATACGCAGTATTTT.

CDR3 residues: CASSGSRLAGGPRETQYF. As DNA, the CDR3 is TGTGCCAGTAGTGGCTCGAGACTAGCGGGGGGGCCCAGAGAGACCCAGTACTTC. The genes are TRBV19 and TRBJ2-5; 14 bases fit TRBD2. Germline trimming cut 5 bases from V and 4 bases from J; bases unmatched to any gene: 12. The CDR3 has 18 amino acids. Germline CDR1 LNHDA, CDR2 SQIVND (reference sequence). The full variable domain, completed using reference TRBV19 and TRBJ2-5, is DGGITQSPKYLFRKEGQNVTLSCEQNLNHDAMYWYRQDPGQGLRLIYYSQIVNDFQKGDIAEGYSVSREKKESFPLTVTSAQKNPTAFYLCASSGSRLAGGPRETQYFGPGTRLLVL.

The chain uses TRBV6-5 and TRBJ2-3; 7 positions agree with TRBD2. The CDR3 runs 16 residues. The V segment lost 2 bases and the J segment 0 bases; nucleotides outside the gene matches: 5. Per the germline V gene, CDR1 is MNHEY and CDR2 is SVGAGI. In nucleotides, the CDR3 is TGTGCCAGCAGTTACCTAGCGGTTACTAGCACAGATACGCAGTATTTT. It specifies CASSYLAVTSTDTQYF.

The chain employs TRBV7-2 and TRBJ1-1; D is unclear. Trimming cost V 4 bases and J 7 bases, with 13 bases left between them. Germline-derived CDR1 and CDR2 are SGHTA and FQGNSA. The CDR3 is 13 amino acids. The CDR3 is CASSSRGGLEAFF. CDR3 nucleotide sequence: TGTGCCAGCAGCTCCCGTGGAGGGCTTGAAGCTTTCTTT.

The chain couples TRBV7-2 to TRBJ2-7; 9 bases match TRBD1. Germline CDR1 is SGHTA and CDR2 is FQGNSA. Trimming at V came to 3 bases and at J to 6 bases, leaving 6 bases not matched to a gene. The CDR3 runs 14 residues. The CDR3 loop reads CASSFPGQGSEQYF. The CDR3 bases are TGTGCCAGCAGCTTCCCGGGACAGGGTAGCGAGCAGTACTTC. Full variable domain (remainder filled in from reference TRBV7-2 and TRBJ2-7): GAGVSQSPSNKVTEKGKDVELRCDPISGHTALYWYRQSLGQGLEFLIYFQGNSAPDKSGLPSDRFSAERTGGSVSTLTIQRTQQEDSAVYLCASSFPGQGSEQYFGPGTRLTVT.

This chain connects TRBV7-8 to TRBJ2-7; TRBD1 is a possible D gene (6 bases). Trimming took off 1 base at V and 6 bases at J, with 16 bases between the two ends. Germline assignment: CDR1 SGHVS and CDR2 FQNEAQ. The CDR3 totals 15 residues. CDR3 in DNA: TGTGCCAGCAGCTTAGGTACAGGGCCCGTGGGCGAGCAGTACTTC. Protein sequence: CASSLGTGPVGEQYF.

The V call is TRBV29-1, the J call TRBJ1-1; 10 bases agree with TRBD1. This CDR3 has 17 amino acids. Germline values: CDR1 SQVTM, CDR2 ANQGSEA. J was trimmed by 5 bases and V by 7 bases; bases with no gene match: 19. The CDR3 nucleotides read TGCAGCGCAGTGCGTTTGACAGGGGGCGGGGGAAGGACTGAAGCTTTCTTT. This codes for CSAVRLTGGGGRTEAFF.

The rearrangement uses TRBV4-3 and TRBJ2-1, with 14 bases that match TRBD2. This CDR3 has 19 amino acids. J lost 7 bases, V lost 3 bases, and 14 bases had no gene match. CDR1 is LGHNA and CDR2 is YSLEER in the germline V gene. The CDR3: CASSQGFRLAGGLRNEQFF. The DNA for the CDR3 is TGCGCCAGCAGCCAGGGGTTCAGACTAGCGGGGGGGCTAAGGAATGAGCAGTTCTTC.

The rearrangement links TRBV29-1 to TRBJ1-1, with 8 positions matching TRBD1. With V trimmed by 6 bases and J by 4 bases, 10 bases remained unmatched. Per the germline V gene, CDR1 is SQVTM and CDR2 is ANQGSEA. The CDR3 covers 14 residues. This chain's CDR3 is CSVGGRGQITEAFF. CDR3 sequence (DNA): TGCAGCGTGGGGGGCAGGGGGCAAATCACTGAAGCTTTCTTT.

The chain is built from TRBV30 and TRBJ1-4; 9 bases are a match to TRBD1. The length of the CDR3 is 13 residues. V was pared by 3 bases and J by 8 bases, with 4 bases of the junction left unmatched. Germline CDR1 GTSNPN, CDR2 SVGIG (reference sequence). CDR3 bases: TGTGCCTGGAGAAGGACAGGGGCCGAAAAACTGTTTTTT. Protein sequence: CAWRRTGAEKLFF.